A single sample is the source of the 26 T cell receptor beta chains below, sequenced in a study of a mutant IDH1 vaccine in newly diagnosed glioma. Which antigens these TCRs recognize remains unknown. This table comes from immunoSEQ multiplex PCR, and its TCRdb copy is limited to in-frame clones, with some not included. Of tens of thousands of clones in the sample, 76% are singletons; the top ten hold about 12%. As for time point: week 35, safety follow-up. One vaccine dose held 300 ug of mutant IDH1 20-mer peptide and came with topical imiquimod. The sequenced sample was PBMCs, obtained from a glioma patient whose treatment included an IDH1 peptide vaccine. The receptors originated from a man aged 40-55 years with glioma.

The chain employs TRBV27 and TRBJ1-1; D may be TRBD1 (6 bases). CDR3 length equals 14 residues. V shed 3 bases and J shed 4 bases, with 12 bases lying between them. CDR1 and CDR2 from the germline V gene are MNHEY and SMNVEV (reference sequence). CDR3 loop: CASSFVGGITEAFF. The DNA for the CDR3 is TGTGCCAGCAGTTTCGTGGGGGGCATCACTGAAGCTTTCTTT.

The chain is built from TRBV5-4 and TRBJ2-5; 14 bases align to TRBD2. The V gene end was trimmed by 1 base and the J gene end by 5 bases; junction bases not matched to a gene: 1. The CDR3 loop spans 15 amino acids. Germline CDR1 and CDR2: SGHNT and YYREEE (reference sequence). The CDR3 loop is CASSLRLAGGETQYF. DNA of the CDR3: TGTGCCAGCAGCTTGAGACTAGCGGGAGGGGAGACCCAGTACTTC.

The V and J genes are TRBV5-1 and TRBJ1-2; D is unclear. V lost 3 bases and J lost 5, with 11 bases in between. This CDR3 contains 13 residues. From germline, CDR1 is SGHRS and CDR2 YFSETQ. The CDR3 spells CASSSLGDYGYTF. In nucleotides, the CDR3 is TGCGCCAGCAGCTCCCTCGGCGATTATGGCTACACCTTC.

V is TRBV19 and J is TRBJ1-2, with D hard to call. CDR3 length: 13 amino acids. The germline V gene has CDR1 LNHDA and CDR2 SQIVND (reference sequence). The V end lost 5 bases, the J end lost 4 bases, and 11 bases lay between the germline ends. The CDR3 nucleotides are TGTGCCAGTAGTGAGACGGCTTCCTATGGCTACACCTTC. Encoded protein: CASSETASYGYTF.

This clone has only a few counts. The J gene is TRBJ1-5, the V gene TRBV19, with a possible D match to TRBD1 (5 bases). CDR1 is LNHDA and CDR2 is SQIVND in the germline V gene (reference sequence). V dropped 7 bases and J dropped 1 base, with 17 bases sitting between them. The CDR3 length is 16 residues. CDR3 bases: TGTGCCAGTAACCCCAGGGAAGGTACAAGCAATCAGCCCCAGCATTTT. Residues: CASNPREGTSNQPQHF.

The CDR3 nucleotides read TGTGCCAGCAGGCCGAGCTCTGGAAACACCATATATTTT. Protein sequence: CASRPSSGNTIYF. J is TRBJ1-3 and V is TRBV9; no definite D call. V lost 5 bases and J lost 0, with 6 bases in between. This CDR3 spans 13 amino acids. Germline V gene data show CDR1 as SGDLS and CDR2 as YYNGEE. The whole variable domain, remainder taken from reference TRBV9 and TRBJ1-3, is DSGVTQTPKHLITATGQRVTLRCSPRSGDLSVYWYQQSLDQGLQFLIQYYNGEERAKGNILERFSAQQFPDLHSELNLSSLELGDSALYFCASRPSSGNTIYFGEGSWLTVV.

This chain links TRBV27 with TRBJ1-4; TRBD1 matches 12 bases. The CDR3 loop spans 19 amino acids. V lost 6 bases to trimming and J lost 3 bases; unmatched junction nucleotides: 14. CDR1 is MNHEY and CDR2 is SMNVEV in the germline V gene (reference sequence). The DNA of the CDR3 is TGTGCCAGCAGCCACGCTCCGGGACAGGGGGCGTTGGCTAATGAAAAACTGTTTTTT. As protein: CASSHAPGQGALANEKLFF.

The V call is TRBV7-9, the J call TRBJ2-3, with D unresolved. The V end lost 5 bases, the J end lost 0 bases, and 12 bases lay between the germline ends. The V gene's germline CDR1 is SEHNR and CDR2 FQNEAQ (reference sequence). This CDR3 comprises 15 residues. The CDR3 sequence is CASSLLEPSTDTQYF. In DNA, the CDR3 is TGTGCCAGCAGCCTCCTCGAACCTAGCACAGATACGCAGTATTTT.

In its sample, this clone was seen a few times. This chain links TRBV7-8 with TRBJ2-7; weak D call: TRBD2 (6 bases). Germline V gives CDR1 SGHVS, CDR2 FQNEAQ. The V and J ends lost 6 bases and 7 bases respectively, with 16 bases between them. CDR3 size: 13 residues. The CDR3 protein is CASSKSSAGEQYV. In DNA, the CDR3 is TGTGCCAGCAGTAAGTCATCTGCGGGAGAGCAGTACGTC.

This clone was counted once. V usage is TRBV5-6 and J usage is TRBJ1-5; D is possibly TRBD1 (5 bases). The CDR3 totals 15 residues. The germline V and J ends were trimmed by 0 bases and 6 bases, with 13 bases remaining between them. Germline CDR1 is SGHDT and CDR2 is YYEEEE. CDR3 in DNA: TGTGCCAGCAGCTTGGGGGCAGGGATAGGTCAGCCCCAGCATTTT. Amino acids: CASSLGAGIGQPQHF.

The V and J genes are TRBV11-3 and TRBJ2-1; the D is unclear. Germline loops: CDR1 SGHNT, CDR2 YENEEA. V was clipped by 5 bases and J by 2 bases, with 7 bases between them. The CDR3 sequence is 13 residues long. The CDR3 DNA reads as TGTGCCAGCAGCCCTGGGACCTACAATGAGCAGTTCTTC. It is translated as CASSPGTYNEQFF.

The chain couples TRBV4-1 to TRBJ2-5; D is unclear. The CDR3 has 13 residues. Germline V gene sequence: CDR1 MGHRA, CDR2 YSYEKL. Trimming removed 4 bases at V and 0 bases at J, with 6 bases between. The CDR3 here is CASSLLDQETQYF. In DNA form, the CDR3 reads TGCGCCAGCAGCCTACTGGACCAAGAGACCCAGTACTTC.

In its sample, this clone was seen a few times. V is TRBV7-2 and J is TRBJ1-2, with 7 bases identical to TRBD1. There are 14 residues in the CDR3. V was clipped by 1 base and J by 4 bases; unmatched bases: 3. Germline assignment: CDR1 SGHTA and CDR2 FQGNSA. The DNA of the CDR3 is TGTGCCAGCAGCTTAGGAGGGACAGCCTATGGCTACACCTTC. Encoded protein: CASSLGGTAYGYTF. Using reference TRBV7-2 and TRBJ1-2 for the parts outside the CDR3, the full variable domain is GAGVSQSPSNKVTEKGKDVELRCDPISGHTALYWYRQSLGQGLEFLIYFQGNSAPDKSGLPSDRFSAERTGGSVSTLTIQRTQQEDSAVYLCASSLGGTAYGYTFGSGTRLTVV.

The chain employs TRBV29-1 and TRBJ1-1; D gene uncertain. There are 13 residues in the CDR3. V was trimmed by 4 bases and J by 0 bases, leaving 9 bases between them. CDR1 and CDR2 (germline): SQVTM, ANQGSEA. The CDR3 here is CSVASRMNTEAFF. Written as DNA, the CDR3 is TGCAGCGTTGCATCCAGGATGAACACTGAAGCTTTCTTT.

This rearrangement joins TRBV20-1 to TRBJ2-5, with D perhaps matching TRBD1 or TRBD2 (5 bases each). The V gene lost 3 bases and the J gene lost 7 bases, with 9 bases spanning the gap. The CDR3 runs to 11 residues. Looked up from germline, CDR1 is DFQATT and CDR2 is SNEGSKA (reference sequence). The DNA of the CDR3 is TGCAGTGCTAGTCGTGGGGGGACCCAGTACTTC. It specifies CSASRGGTQYF.

This clone came up once. The genes are TRBV2 and TRBJ2-5, with D possibly called TRBD1 or TRBD2 (5 bases each). The J call is uncertain, as TRBJ2-7 better fits the DNA end. CDR3 length: 18 amino acids. CDR1 is SNHLY, CDR2 FYNNEI, per germline. The CDR3 region has the DNA TGTGCCAGCAGTGAAGCGCAAAGCTGGGGGATTGCCTCCTACGAGCAGTACTTC. Protein product: CASSEAQSWGIASYEQYF.

This clone has more than one count but fewer than ten. The chain uses TRBV4-3 and TRBJ2-2, with a weak D call TRBD2 (5 bases). CDR3 length: 16 residues. V lost 0 bases and J lost 6, with 14 bases in between. CDR1 and CDR2 (germline): LGHNA, YSLEER. CDR3 in amino acids: CASSQDLLELAGELFF. The CDR3 region has the DNA TGCGCCAGCAGCCAAGATCTACTAGAACTCGCCGGGGAGCTGTTTTTT.

This clone was seen only a few times. This sequence joins TRBV29-1 and TRBJ1-1, with a possible D match to TRBD1 (5 bases). This CDR3 region has 14 residues. V lost 3 bases, J lost 1 base, and 12 bases lay in between. Germline CDR1 SQVTM, CDR2 ANQGSEA. The CDR3 DNA is TGCAGCGTTGATGAGGGGATCTCGAACACTGAAGCTTTCTTT. Protein sequence: CSVDEGISNTEAFF.

The chain employs TRBV7-2 and TRBJ2-5; TRBD1 matches at 9 bases. Germline assignment: CDR1 SGHTA and CDR2 FQGNSA. The CDR3 runs to 16 residues. The junction had 12 bases not matched to a gene; V was cut back by 5 bases and J by 5 bases. The CDR3 DNA is TGTGCCAGCAGCCCCTCAGGACAGGGGCGCGAGGAGACCCAGTACTTC. The encoded protein is CASSPSGQGREETQYF.

This chain connects TRBV15 to TRBJ2-3, with 10 bases identical to TRBD1. Trimming at V came to 3 bases and at J to 1 base, leaving 7 bases not matched to a gene. The CDR3 spans 17 residues. Germline V gene lookup returns CDR1 LNHNV and CDR2 YYDKDF (reference sequence). In nucleotides, the CDR3 is TGTGCCACCAGCAGGGGCCTCGGGACAGGGGGCACAGATACGCAGTATTTT. The encoded protein is CATSRGLGTGGTDTQYF.

The chain combines TRBV15 with TRBJ2-2, with no clear D. The CDR3 extends over 13 amino acids. The V end lost 6 bases, the J end lost 2 bases, and 7 bases lay between the germline ends. Germline CDR1 LNHNV, CDR2 YYDKDF (reference sequence). This CDR3 reads CATRKGNTGELFF. For the CDR3, the DNA is TGTGCCACCAGGAAGGGTAACACCGGGGAGCTGTTTTTT.

This CDR3 is CASVWAGAQPQHF. The CDR3 bases are TGTGCCAGCGTGTGGGCAGGGGCTCAGCCCCAGCATTTT. The chain carries TRBV6-1 and TRBJ1-5; TRBD1 is a possible D gene (6 bases). Germline CDR1 MNHNS, CDR2 SASEGT. This CDR3 comprises 13 residues. V gave up 8 bases and J gave up 6 bases, with 14 bases separating them.

This clone appeared once. The CDR3: CASSVVTGGYNEQFF. The CDR3 DNA reads TGTGCCAGCAGCGTTGTAACAGGGGGCTACAATGAGCAGTTCTTC. The chain employs TRBV9 and TRBJ2-1, with 8 bases matching TRBD1. Germline values: CDR1 SGDLS, CDR2 YYNGEE. V lost 2 bases, J lost 3 bases, and 4 bases stayed unmatched. This CDR3 comprises 15 residues.

DNA of the CDR3: TGTGCCAGCAGCACACTAGCGGCAACAAACAATGAGCAGTTCTTC. Amino acid sequence: CASSTLAATNNEQFF. The chain links TRBV2 to TRBJ2-1; 8 bases agree with TRBD2. The V gene end was trimmed by 6 bases and the J gene end by 5 bases; junction bases not matched to a gene: 9. CDR1 is SNHLY, CDR2 FYNNEI, per germline. This CDR3 region has 15 residues.

The genes are TRBV7-9 and TRBJ2-5; D might be TRBD2 (6 bases). Trimming stripped 1 base from V and 4 bases from J, with 7 bases between. Germline V gene lookup returns CDR1 SEHNR and CDR2 FQNEAQ (reference sequence). The CDR3 contains 13 residues. The CDR3: CASSLGGGETQYF. The CDR3 nucleotides are TGTGCCAGCAGCTTAGGGGGAGGAGAGACCCAGTACTTC.

The rearrangement joins TRBV10-1 to TRBJ2-7, with 9 bases matching TRBD1. Germline-derived CDR1 and CDR2 are WNHNN and SYGVQD (reference sequence). V lost 4 bases to trimming and J lost 4 bases; unmatched junction nucleotides: 5. There are 14 residues in the CDR3. CDR3: CASSGPGQGYEQYF. The CDR3 nucleotides are TGCGCCAGCAGTGGGCCGGGACAGGGTTACGAGCAGTACTTC.